Shown below are 16 T cell receptor beta chains from a single sample sequenced in a study of prognosis after radiotherapy for stage I lung cancer. Two-round multiplex PCR amplified TCR beta CDR3 from genomic DNA. With primers specific to each TRBV and TRBJ gene, the first-round PCR was performed. MiXCR, applied by TCRdb to the multiplex PCR reads, yields one record per CDR3 protein. The repertoire consists of under 75,000 distinct CDR3 sequences, with around 27% occurring once and the leading ten covering less than 8%. The specimen comprised PBMCs, sampled before or after stereotactic body radiation therapy (not recorded which). These receptor sequences come from a donor aged 50 or older with non-small cell lung cancer.

This clonotype was seen at least ten times. The chain recombines TRBV2 with TRBJ2-5, with 8 positions matching TRBD1. V gave up 6 bases and J gave up 4 bases; unmatched junction bases: 10. CDR1 is SNHLY, CDR2 FYNNEI, per germline. This CDR3 has 15 amino acids. CDR3 DNA sequence: TGTGCCAGCAGAACGGACAGGGAATGGAGAGAGACCCAGTACTTC. Residues: CASRTDREWRETQYF.

This clonotype was recorded many times. The J gene is TRBJ1-5, the V gene TRBV11-3; 9 positions match TRBD1. The junction had 10 bases not matched to a gene; V was cut back by 5 bases and J by 5 bases. The CDR3 totals 16 residues. Germline values: CDR1 SGHNT, CDR2 YENEEA. The CDR3 nucleotides read TGTGCCAGCAGCAGAAGGAACAGGGGGCATGATCAGCCCCAGCATTTT. Translation: CASSRRNRGHDQPQHF.

The sample holds many counts of this clonotype. The chain links TRBV6-2 or TRBV6-3 to TRBJ2-7; tentatively, D is TRBD2 (6 bases). The CDR3 covers 15 residues. The germline V gene has CDR1 MNHEY and CDR2 SVGEGT. The V gene lost 2 bases and the J gene lost 4 bases, with 15 bases spanning the gap. In DNA, the CDR3 is TGTGCCAGCAGTTACGGGTCGCGGGGATCTTACGAGCAGTACTTC. It is translated as CASSYGSRGSYEQYF.

This clonotype was detected many times. CDR3 nucleotide sequence: TGTGCCAGCAGTGAGGTGGCACAAACTGAAGCTTTCTTT. Translating it yields CASSEVAQTEAFF. This chain joins TRBV2 and TRBJ1-1, with D hard to call. The ends were cut back, 3 bases at V and 5 bases at J, with 10 bases in the middle. Germline CDR1 SNHLY, CDR2 FYNNEI. The CDR3 spans 13 residues.

This clonotype was counted ten times or more. The genes are TRBV20-1 and TRBJ2-1; possible D gene TRBD2, 5 bases. The V gene lost 0 bases and the J gene lost 9 bases, with 9 bases spanning the gap. The CDR3 spans 12 residues. Germline V gives CDR1 DFQATT, CDR2 SNEGSKA (reference sequence). The CDR3 DNA sequence: TGCAGTGCTAGAGATCTAGGAGGTGAGCAGTTCTTC. This gives the protein CSARDLGGEQFF.

The table lists this clonotype with many counts. This chain connects TRBV7-2 to TRBJ1-1, with TRBD1 as a possible D gene (5 bases). V lost 5 bases, J lost 3 bases, and 13 bases lay in between. The CDR3 runs 14 residues. Looked up from germline, CDR1 is SGHTA and CDR2 is FQGNSA. CDR3 sequence reads: CASSVTGGDTEAFF. The CDR3 region has the DNA TGTGCCAGCAGCGTGACCGGGGGGGACACTGAAGCTTTCTTT. Using reference TRBV7-2 and TRBJ1-1 for the parts outside the CDR3, the full variable domain is GAGVSQSPSNKVTEKGKDVELRCDPISGHTALYWYRQSLGQGLEFLIYFQGNSAPDKSGLPSDRFSAERTGGSVSTLTIQRTQQEDSAVYLCASSVTGGDTEAFFGQGTRLTVV.

Comment on this clonotype: This sequence is one base from a far larger clone and is likely a read error. This chain links TRBV6-5 with TRBJ1-5; D remains ambiguous. This CDR3 is built from 13 residues. Germline V lookup: CDR1 MNHEY, CDR2 SVGAGI. Deletions cut 6 bases from V and 6 bases from J, with 12 bases between. The CDR3, as DNA: TGTGCCAGCAGCCACGGACTTTCTCAGCCCCAGCATTTT. Translating gives CASSHGLSQPQHF.

This clonotype was seen many times. This sequence joins TRBV5-1 and TRBJ2-3, with D perhaps TRBD2 (6 bases). Trimming cost V 4 bases and J 0 bases, with 9 bases left between them. Germline V gene lookup returns CDR1 SGHRS and CDR2 YFSETQ. The CDR3 runs to 14 residues. This CDR3 is CASSQGLSTDTQYF. For the CDR3, the DNA is TGCGCCAGCAGCCAGGGACTTAGCACAGATACGCAGTATTTT.

On this clonotype itself: A far more abundant clone sits one base away, making this likely a read error. The chain links TRBV6-9 to TRBJ2-7, with D unresolved. Looked up from germline, CDR1 is MNHGY and CDR2 is SVAAGI. The CDR3 has 12 amino acids. V was clipped by 3 bases and J by 3 bases, with 6 bases between them. The CDR3 here is CASSYFLYEQYF. CDR3 nucleotides: TGTGCCAGCAGTTACTTCCTCTACGAGCAGTACTTC.

This clonotype was found many times. The gene calls are TRBV7-2 and TRBJ2-1; 7 positions agree with TRBD2. This CDR3 has 17 amino acids. Germline V gene lookup returns CDR1 SGHTA and CDR2 FQGNSA. V lost 4 bases to trimming and J lost 4 bases; unmatched junction nucleotides: 13. CDR3 sequence reads: CASSWDPLAGVYNEQFF. CDR3 sequence (DNA): TGTGCCAGCAGCTGGGACCCCCTGGCGGGGGTTTACAATGAGCAGTTCTTC.

In its sample, this clonotype was seen many times. The V gene is TRBV13, the J gene TRBJ1-2, with D possibly being TRBD1 (5 bases). Germline values: CDR1 PRHDT, CDR2 FYEKMQ (reference sequence). CDR3 size: 16 residues. Trimming took off 5 bases at V and 0 bases at J, with 16 bases between the two ends. CDR3 sequence: CASSPRARGANYGYTF. CDR3 sequence (DNA): TGTGCCAGCAGCCCGCGGGCCCGGGGGGCTAACTATGGCTACACCTTC.

This clonotype was seen ten or more times. The chain is built from TRBV5-4 and TRBJ1-2; TRBD1 aligns across 7 bases. This CDR3 comprises 15 residues. Germline V lookup: CDR1 SGHNT, CDR2 YYREEE (reference sequence). J was trimmed by 7 bases and V by 2 bases; bases with no gene match: 11. The CDR3 DNA sequence: TGTGCCAGCAGCTTACAGGGGAGGGTAGTGCGTGGCTACACCTTC. It is translated as CASSLQGRVVRGYTF.

Points on this clonotype: The junction and the germline gene differ at one end; a read error may be behind it. The rearrangement links TRBV6-1 to TRBJ2-1, with a weak D call TRBD2 (6 bases). Germline V lookup: CDR1 MNHNS, CDR2 SASEGT. The CDR3 has 14 amino acids. Here the CDR3 reads CASSEVGRRNEQLF. In nucleotides, the CDR3 is TGTGCCAGCAGTGAAGTTGGGAGGCGAAATGAGCAGTTATTC.

V is TRBV20-1 and J is TRBJ2-7; D remains unclear. V lost 0 bases and J lost 0, with 12 bases in between. Per the germline V gene, CDR1 is DFQATT and CDR2 is SNEGSKA (reference sequence). CDR3 length: 15 amino acids. The CDR3 DNA is TGCAGTGCTAGAGATAGTACCTGTCCCTCCTACGAGCAGTACTTC. It translates to CSARDSTCPSYEQYF.

Comment on this clonotype: Just one base apart from a much larger clone, this may be a read error. The chain uses TRBV29-1 and TRBJ2-7; D perhaps matches TRBD1 (6 bases). Germline values: CDR1 SQVTM, CDR2 ANQGSEA. This CDR3 has 13 residues. The germline V and J ends were trimmed by 6 bases and 9 bases, with 21 bases remaining between them. CDR3 protein: CSVRKTGSDVQYF. In nucleotides, the CDR3 is TGCAGCGTCCGAAAGACAGGCAGTGACGTGCAGTACTTC.

Worth noting for this clonotype: This may arise from a read error, as a much more abundant clone is one base away. V is TRBV7-8 and J is TRBJ2-1; 8 bases are shared with TRBD2. The CDR3 totals 13 residues. After removal of 6 bases from V and 11 bases from J, the junction contained 9 bases not matched to a gene. CDR1 and CDR2 (germline): SGHVS, FQNEAQ. For the CDR3, the DNA is TGTGCCAGCAGTTCAGCGGGGGAGGATAAGCAGTTCTTC. It yields the protein CASSSAGEDKQFF.